These T cell receptor beta chains were read from a single sample in a study of human T cells and chemical hapten exposure. TCRdb reprocessed the RACE reads with MiXCR, giving one entry per CDR3 protein. The table has nearly 95,000 distinct CDR3 sequences, 11% seen once. The sample consisted of whole blood, taken in connection with sensitization to the hapten diphenylcyclopropenone (DPC). These receptors originate from a man in his forties with alopecia areata. Some clones in this sample may be carry-over from other donors' samples. CDR3s include the opening cysteine and the closing phenylalanine or tryptophan. The order of the fields is CDR3 length, clone size, V gene, D gene, J gene, CDR3 protein, CDR3 DNA. The D gene is left open where the match is weak. Only some rows state a clone size, as once, few, many or a class for expanded clones.

CDR3 length: 16; clone size: few; V gene: TRBV9; D gene: NA; J gene: TRBJ2-2; CDR3 protein: CASSVGLAGGTGELFF; CDR3 DNA: TGTGCCAGCAGCGTAGGTTTAGCCGGAGGAACCGGGGAGCTGTTTTTT
CDR3 length: 14; clone size: few; V gene: TRBV19; D gene: NA; J gene: TRBJ2-5; CDR3 protein: CASSRTWGQETQYF; CDR3 DNA: TGTGCCAGTAGTAGGACATGGGGTCAAGAGACCCAGTACTTC
CDR3 length: 16; clone size: NA; V gene: TRBV3-1; D gene: TRBD1; J gene: TRBJ1-2; CDR3 protein: CASTLRDRGPGYGYTF; CDR3 DNA: TGTGCCAGCACCCTCCGGGACAGGGGCCCTGGCTATGGCTACACCTTC
CDR3 length: 12; clone size: NA; V gene: TRBV9; D gene: TRBD1; J gene: TRBJ2-5; CDR3 protein: CASSPHAGQESF; CDR3 DNA: TGTGCCAGCAGCCCCCATGCGGGACAGGAGTCCTTC
CDR3 length: 16; clone size: few; V gene: TRBV4-2; D gene: TRBD2; J gene: TRBJ2-1; CDR3 protein: CASSQDLTGGKNEQFF; CDR3 DNA: TGTGCCAGCAGCCAAGATCTGACGGGAGGGAAAAATGAGCAGTTCTTC
CDR3 length: 21; clone size: few; V gene: TRBV5-6; D gene: TRBD1; J gene: TRBJ1-5; CDR3 protein: CASSLMSLDLTGGGINQPQHF; CDR3 DNA: TGTGCCAGCAGCTTGATGAGTTTGGATTTGACAGGGGGCGGAATAAATCAGCCCCAGCATTTT
CDR3 length: 13; clone size: few; V gene: TRBV28; D gene: TRBD1; J gene: TRBJ1-2; CDR3 protein: CASRTGLNYGYTF; CDR3 DNA: TGTGCCAGTCGGACAGGGCTTAACTATGGCTACACCTTC
CDR3 length: 17; clone size: NA; V gene: TRBV27; D gene: NA; J gene: TRBJ2-3; CDR3 protein: CASSLSPGLGGTDTQYF; CDR3 DNA: TGTGCCAGCAGTTTATCTCCGGGGCTAGGGGGCACAGATACGCAGTATTTT
CDR3 length: 14; clone size: NA; V gene: TRBV28; D gene: NA; J gene: TRBJ2-5; CDR3 protein: CASSPSGAQETQYF; CDR3 DNA: TGTGCCAGCAGTCCCTCTGGGGCTCAAGAGACCCAGTACTTC
CDR3 length: 16; clone size: NA; V gene: TRBV12-3/TRBV12-4; D gene: TRBD2; J gene: TRBJ2-3; CDR3 protein: CASSPHSGRDADTQYF; CDR3 DNA: TGTGCCAGCAGTCCCCATAGCGGGAGGGACGCAGATACGCAGTATTTT
CDR3 length: 14; clone size: NA; V gene: TRBV28; D gene: NA; J gene: TRBJ1-5; CDR3 protein: CASRSLGGNQPQHF; CDR3 DNA: TGTGCCAGCAGATCTTTAGGGGGCAATCAGCCCCAGCATTTT
CDR3 length: 13; clone size: many; V gene: TRBV20-1; D gene: NA; J gene: TRBJ2-2; CDR3 protein: CSAREGGTGELFF; CDR3 DNA: TGCAGTGCTAGAGAGGGGGGCACCGGGGAGCTGTTTTTT
CDR3 length: 17; clone size: few; V gene: TRBV10-3; D gene: TRBD1; J gene: TRBJ2-6; CDR3 protein: CAALPGQGFSGANVLTF; CDR3 DNA: TGTGCCGCCCTTCCGGGACAGGGGTTCTCTGGGGCCAACGTCCTGACTTTC